These 11 T cell receptor beta chains came from one sample sequenced in a study of radiotherapy plus CTLA-4 blockade in lung cancer. Clones were sequenced by immunoSEQ multiplex PCR, and TCRdb holds only the in-frame ones, with some missing. The profile shows approximately 28,000 clones, roughly 79% of them singletons. The source material was peripheral blood, sampled from a patient treated with radiotherapy plus ipilimumab. Receptor source: a human donor with non-small cell lung cancer that progressed on radiotherapy plus ipilimumab.

V is TRBV2 and J is TRBJ2-6; D perhaps matches TRBD2 (5 bases). The CDR3 totals 18 residues. Per germline, CDR1 SNHLY and CDR2 FYNNEI. The ends were cut back, 6 bases at V and 3 bases at J, with 21 bases in the middle. CDR3 sequence reads: CASRGRGSAVYGANVLTF. In nucleotides, the CDR3 is TGTGCCAGCAGAGGACGAGGGTCGGCGGTATATGGGGCCAACGTCCTGACTTTC.

The chain joins TRBV7-2 to TRBJ2-7, with D uncertain. Germline assignment: CDR1 SGHTA and CDR2 FQGNSA. V was pared by 1 base and J by 6 bases, with 16 bases between. The CDR3 loop spans 15 amino acids. In DNA, the CDR3 is TGTGCCAGCAGCTTAGTAGGATCCCCTGGGTCCGAGCAGTACTTC. It encodes CASSLVGSPGSEQYF.

This clone was counted only a few times. The gene calls are TRBV28 and TRBJ2-3; TRBD2 agrees at 11 bases. Germline CDR1 MDHEN, CDR2 SYDVKM. The V segment lost 2 bases and the J segment 0 bases; nucleotides outside the gene matches: 1. The CDR3 length is 16 residues. For the CDR3, the DNA is TGTGCCAGCAGTTTAGGACTAGCGGGCAGCACAGATACGCAGTATTTT. This translates into CASSLGLAGSTDTQYF.

This chain connects TRBV7-2 to TRBJ2-5; no clear D. The CDR3 totals 12 residues. CDR1 is SGHTA and CDR2 is FQGNSA in the germline V gene. V shed 2 bases and J shed 5 bases, with 6 bases lying between them. CDR3 nucleotides: TGTGCCAGCAGCTTAAATCGGGAGACCCAGTACTTC. Amino acids: CASSLNRETQYF.

This rearrangement joins TRBV9 to TRBJ1-2; 9 nucleotides line up with TRBD1. CDR1 and CDR2 from the germline V gene are SGDLS and YYNGEE. V lost 6 bases, J lost 4 bases, and 7 bases stayed unmatched. The CDR3 loop spans 14 amino acids. CDR3 region: CASTETGGSYGYTF. CDR3 DNA: TGTGCCAGCACCGAGACAGGGGGTTCCTATGGCTACACCTTC.

This chain links TRBV5-6 with TRBJ2-1, with TRBD1 matching over 8 bases. Losses at the gene ends were 8 bases for V and 9 bases for J; bases not matched to a gene: 16. The CDR3 has 15 amino acids. Germline CDR1 SGHDT, CDR2 YYEEEE. CDR3 amino acids: CASIVRDRPLGEQFF. The CDR3 coding sequence is TGTGCCAGTATAGTCCGGGACAGGCCTTTGGGTGAGCAGTTCTTC.

V usage is TRBV2 and J usage is TRBJ2-7; the D gene is possibly TRBD1 (6 bases). This CDR3 has 14 residues. V lost 1 base and J lost 2, with 9 bases in between. The germline CDR1 and CDR2 sequences are SNHLY and FYNNEI. The CDR3 nucleotides are TGTGCCAGCAGTGAAGGCGACAGGACCTACGAGCAGTACTTC. This sequence encodes CASSEGDRTYEQYF.

This clone was observed a few times. The chain combines TRBV30 with TRBJ2-7; D call uncertain. Germline CDR1 is GTSNPN and CDR2 is SVGIG (reference sequence). The CDR3 is 13 residues long. Trimming shortened V by 3 bases and J by 2 bases, and 11 bases separated the two germline ends. The CDR3 coding sequence is TGTGCCTGGAGGGCAGTCGGCACCTACGAGCAGTACTTC. Encoded protein: CAWRAVGTYEQYF.

V and J are TRBV14 and TRBJ2-1; a weak D match, TRBD1 (5 bases). Germline lookup yields CDR1 SGHDN and CDR2 FVKESK. The CDR3 runs to 16 residues. V dropped 1 base and J dropped 0 bases, with 10 bases sitting between them. The CDR3 loop is CASSQVGRLSYNEQFF. CDR3 coding DNA: TGTGCCAGCAGCCAAGTGGGGCGGCTCTCCTACAATGAGCAGTTCTTC.

The chain combines TRBV10-3 with TRBJ1-5; 10 positions agree with TRBD1. The CDR3 is 14 amino acids. With 6 bases clipped from V and 6 bases from J, the junction kept 5 bases outside the gene matches. Per the germline V gene, CDR1 is ENHRY and CDR2 is SYGVKD. The CDR3 nucleotides read TGTGCCATCAGAGGGACAGGGGCATCTCAGCCCCAGCATTTT. Protein sequence: CAIRGTGASQPQHF.

The chain recombines TRBV11-3 with TRBJ2-1, with D possibly being TRBD1 (6 bases). Per the germline V gene, CDR1 is SGHNT and CDR2 is YENEEA. CDR3 size: 12 residues. V lost 5 bases to trimming and J lost 7 bases, with 9 bases between them. Written as DNA, the CDR3 is TGTGCCAGCAGCCATAGGGGGAATGAGCAGTTCTTC. The encoded protein is CASSHRGNEQFF. Variable domain in full (rest from reference TRBV11-3 and TRBJ2-1): EAGVVQSPRYKIIEKKQPVAFWCNPISGHNTLYWYLQNLGQGPELLIRYENEEAVDDSQLPKDRFSAERLKGVDSTLKIQPAELGDSAVYLCASSHRGNEQFFGPGTRLTVL.